This T cell receptor beta chain was recorded in a study of post-analysis software for immune sequencing data. Germline V gene data show CDR1 as LGHDT and CDR2 as YNNKEL (reference sequence). The CDR3 is made up of 15 amino acids. Tagging with unique molecular identifiers was a feature of the TCR beta cDNA libraries. MiXCR, run by TCRdb on the PCR reads, gives a single entry per CDR3 protein. The sample consists of about 200,000 distinct CDR3 sequences, over 25% of them appearing once. Concerning this clonotype: What it binds is unknown.

Whole-study findings and limits: Elevated frequency relative to controls characterized a handful of TRBV segments in patients, TRBV5-6, TRBV5-1 and TRBV20-1 among them.

The sequenced material came from blood. This sequence originates from a girl aged 2 to 17 with multiple sclerosis. V gene TRBV3-1 combines with J gene TRBJ2-5; tentatively, D is TRBD1 or TRBD2 (5 bases each). Gene TRBJ2-7 matches the end of the DNA better, so the J call may be wrong. The CDR3, as DNA: TGTGCCAGCAGCCCTCCGGGGCGACCCTCCTACGAGCAGTACTTC. This encodes CASSPPGRPSYEQYF.